This is a list of T cell receptor beta chains from one sample in a study of pediatric ulcerative colitis. Profiling relied on immunoSEQ multiplex PCR, and the TCRdb table lists in-frame clones only, not all of them. The sample carries about 17,000 clones, around 70% recorded once. Sequencing input: gut tissue. These TCRs come from a girl aged 5 to 17 with moderate ulcerative colitis. Both conserved end residues are part of each CDR3. A D gene is named only where the DNA matches it firmly. Clone sizes are given selectively: once, few, many, or a class where the clone is expanded.

>.|TRBV5-8|TRBJ2-3|TRBD1
TGTGCCAGCAGCTTTGCGGGACAGGGTACGACAGATACGCAGTATTTT
CASSFAGQGTTDTQYF
>once|TRBV19|TRBJ1-2|TRBD1
TGTGCCAGTAGTCGGGGACAGGGATACTATGGCTACACCTTC
CASSRGQGYYGYTF
>.|TRBV6-1|TRBJ2-1|.
TGTGCCAGCACTGACTGGAGCTCCTACAATGAGCAGTTCTTC
CASTDWSSYNEQFF
>.|TRBV11-1|TRBJ1-5|TRBD1
TGTGCCAGCAGCAGGGACAGGCATAGCAATCAGCCCCAGCATTTT
CASSRDRHSNQPQHF
>.|TRBV6-5|TRBJ2-1|.
TGTGCCAGCAGTTACTCGTCCCAAGCAGCCTACAATGAGCAGTTCTTC
CASSYSSQAAYNEQFF
>.|TRBV6-4|TRBJ2-7|.
TGTGCCAGCAGTGAAGCTGCAGACTCCTACGAGCAGTACTTC
CASSEAADSYEQYF
>.|TRBV6-5|TRBJ1-2|.
TGTGCCAGCAGCCAGGCGGTTAACTATGGCTACACCTTC
CASSQAVNYGYTF
>.|TRBV7-3|TRBJ2-1|TRBD2
TGTGCCAGCAGCCCCGTGGGCGGGGGGGCAAATGAGCAGTTCTTC
CASSPVGGGANEQFF
>.|TRBV5-6|TRBJ1-2|.
TGTGCCAGCAGCTTGGTTGGGAATGTCGCTAACTATGGCTACACCTTC
CASSLVGNVANYGYTF
>.|TRBV2|TRBJ1-1|.
TGTGCCAGCCAAAACTTGAACACTGAAGCTTTCTTT
CASQNLNTEAFF
>.|TRBV11-2|TRBJ2-7|TRBD2
TGTGCCAGCAGCTTTACTAGCGGGGGGGCCCACGAGCAGTACTTC
CASSFTSGGAHEQYF
>few|TRBV10-2|TRBJ1-1|.
TGCGCCAGCAGCCGATCGACAGGATATATGAACACTGAAGCTTTCTTT
CASSRSTGYMNTEAFF
>.|TRBV9|TRBJ1-1|.
TGTGCCAGCAGCGTAGGAATCGGGACTGAAGCTTTCTTT
CASSVGIGTEAFF
>.|TRBV9|TRBJ2-1|TRBD2
TGTGCCAGCAGCCCCAGACTAGCCACCAATGAGCAGTTCTTC
CASSPRLATNEQFF
>.|TRBV6-1|TRBJ1-3|.
TGTGCCAGCAGTGACAGGACTGGAAACACCATATATTTT
CASSDRTGNTIYF
>few|TRBV21-1|TRBJ1-6|.
TGTGCCAGCAGCAAATCCGGGATATATAATTCACCCCTCCACTTT
CASSKSGIYNSPLHF
>.|TRBV10-3|TRBJ2-1|TRBD1
TGTGCCACCTATAATTGGGACAGGGGGGCTAATGAGCAGTTCTTC
CATYNWDRGANEQFF
>.|TRBV18|TRBJ1-5|.
TGTGCCAGCTCACCGCATCCCAGGGACTTCAATCAGCCCCAGCATTTT
CASSPHPRDFNQPQHF
>.|TRBV7-9|TRBJ2-5|.
TGTGCCAGCAGCTTAGCAGGGGGGGAGACCCAGTACTTC
CASSLAGGETQYF
>.|TRBV2|TRBJ1-4|.
TGTGCCAGCATCCAACGGGGGGTTACTAATGAAAAACTGTTTTTT
CASIQRGVTNEKLFF
>.|TRBV19|TRBJ2-7|.
TGTGCCAGTAGTAAACCAGGTGACTCCTACGAGCAGTACTTC
CASSKPGDSYEQYF
>.|TRBV5-6|TRBJ2-7|.
TGTGCCAGCAGCTTGGGCGGAATGCTGTTGGACGAGCAGTACTTC
CASSLGGMLLDEQYF
>.|TRBV7-6|TRBJ2-4|.
TGTGCCAGCAGCTCCCCAACGGCCAAAAACATTCAGTACTTC
CASSSPTAKNIQYF
>.|TRBV2|TRBJ1-3|.
TGTGCCAGCAGAACACAGGGCCCCCATTCGTATTTT
CASRTQGPHSYF
>.|TRBV28|TRBJ1-1|.
TGTGCCAGCACATTAGGGAGCTGGACTGAAGCTTTCTTT
CASTLGSWTEAFF
>.|TRBV14|TRBJ2-5|.
TGTGCCAGCAGCGACCCTGGTGGCTCGATTCAAGAGACCCAGTACTTC
CASSDPGGSIQETQYF
>.|TRBV19|TRBJ1-5|.
TGTGCCAGTAGTGGGGGTGGTAGCAATCAGCCCCAGCATTTT
CASSGGGSNQPQHF
>.|TRBV6-6|TRBJ2-3|TRBD2
TGTGCCAGCAGCCTGGTAGCGGGGCTAACAGATACGCAGTATTTT
CASSLVAGLTDTQYF
>.|TRBV7-3|TRBJ1-1|.
TGTGCCAGCAGCCCCTCAGTGAACACTGAAGCTTTCTTT
CASSPSVNTEAFF
>.|TRBV27|TRBJ1-5|.
TGTGCCAGCAGTTTACAGGGCGGGGGTCAGCCCCAGCATTTT
CASSLQGGGQPQHF
>.|TRBV4-1|TRBJ2-7|.
TGCGCCAGCAGCCAAGAACCGCAGGGCTACGAGCAGTACTTC
CASSQEPQGYEQYF
>.|TRBV29-1|TRBJ2-7|.
TGCAGCGGGAGGGGCGCAGGGTACGAGCAGTACTTC
CSGRGAGYEQYF
>few|TRBV28|TRBJ1-3|.
TGTGCCAGCAGTTCGGACACCATATATTTT
CASSSDTIYF
>.|TRBV9|TRBJ1-1|.
TGTGCCAGCAGCGTAGGCGACAGGAACACTGAAGCTTTCTTT
CASSVGDRNTEAFF
>.|TRBV27|TRBJ1-4|TRBD1
TGTGCCAGCAGTTTACGATCCGTGGACAGGGCTGCAACTAATGAAAAACTGTTTTTT
CASSLRSVDRAATNEKLFF
>.|TRBV9|TRBJ2-3|.
TGTGCCAGCAGCCCAAAGGCTGGGTGGGACACAGATACGCAGTATTTT
CASSPKAGWDTDTQYF
>.|TRBV2|TRBJ1-2|.
TGTGCCGCCGGGGGGGAATTCTATGGCTACACCTTC
CAAGGEFYGYTF
>.|TRBV5-4|TRBJ2-1|.
TGTGCCAGCAGCCTTCTAATAGGACTGGAATACAATGAGCAGTTCTTC
CASSLLIGLEYNEQFF
>.|TRBV5-1|TRBJ1-2|.
TGCGCCAGCAGCTTGGCCGGGACCAACCATGGCTACACCTTC
CASSLAGTNHGYTF
>.|TRBV18|TRBJ1-5|.
TGTGCCAGCTCACTTTACAGGAAACATCAGCCCCAGCATTTT
CASSLYRKHQPQHF
>.|TRBV5-6|TRBJ2-3|.
TGTGCCAGCAGCTTGCAACAGGGCGAAGATACGCAGTATTTT
CASSLQQGEDTQYF
>.|TRBV7-9|TRBJ2-2|.
TGTGCCAGCAGGAACAGCCTTAACACCGGGGAGCTGTTTTTT
CASRNSLNTGELFF
>once|TRBV5-1|TRBJ2-7|TRBD2
TGCGCCAGCAGCTTCTATAGCGGGACCAACGAGCAGTACTTC
CASSFYSGTNEQYF
>.|TRBV6-1|TRBJ2-7|TRBD2
TGTGCCAGCAGTGCACTCATCCCGGGAGGCACCAGCTACGAGCAGTACTTC
CASSALIPGGTSYEQYF
>.|TRBV7-9|TRBJ1-2|.
TGTGCCAGCAGCTTAGACTTCTATGGCTACACCTTC
CASSLDFYGYTF
>once|TRBV21-1|TRBJ1-5|.
TGTGCCAGCAGCAAAGGAGACAAAGCCCAGCCCCAGCATTTT
CASSKGDKAQPQHF
>.|TRBV19|TRBJ2-3|TRBD1
TGTGCCAGTGGGGCCTACCGGGACAGGGGGAAGGATACGCAGTATTTT
CASGAYRDRGKDTQYF
>once|TRBV18|TRBJ1-1|.
TGTGCCAGCTCACCCCGGGTCGCCCAAGGGAACACTGAAGCTTTCTTT
CASSPRVAQGNTEAFF
>.|TRBV4-1|TRBJ1-1|.
TGCGCCAGCAGCCAAGTAAGGGGGACTGAAGCTTTCTTT
CASSQVRGTEAFF
>.|TRBV7-2|TRBJ2-2|.
TGTGCCAGCAGCTTAAACAGGCCGAACACCGGGGAGCTGTTTTTT
CASSLNRPNTGELFF